The clone carrying this TCR beta chain was observed a handful of times. Germline V gene sequence: CDR1 SEHNR, CDR2 FQNEAQ (reference sequence). V was clipped by 6 bases and J by 5 bases; unmatched bases: 13. This CDR3 has 17 amino acids. The data derive from a study of T-cell reconstitution after alpha-beta-depleted transplantation in children. The TCRbeta library was prepared with unique molecular identifiers. TCRdb re-derived calls from the PCR reads in MiXCR, one entry per CDR3 protein. The sample lists 90,000 to 130,000 distinct CDR3 sequences, almost 6.5% occurring once. This chain joins TRBV7-9 and TRBJ2-3; 11 nucleotides align to TRBD1. The TCR sequence derives from a male patient aged 2 to 9 who had a stem cell transplant for acute lymphoblastic leukemia, so the T cells may come from the graft donor. The material was PBMCs, mostly from graft donor cells, obtained 360 days after TCRalphabeta/CD19-depleted stem cell transplant. CDR3 sequence reads: CASRNRAGTGGIDTQYF. CDR3 coding DNA: TGTGCCAGCAGGAATCGAGCCGGGACAGGGGGTATAGATACGCAGTATTTT.